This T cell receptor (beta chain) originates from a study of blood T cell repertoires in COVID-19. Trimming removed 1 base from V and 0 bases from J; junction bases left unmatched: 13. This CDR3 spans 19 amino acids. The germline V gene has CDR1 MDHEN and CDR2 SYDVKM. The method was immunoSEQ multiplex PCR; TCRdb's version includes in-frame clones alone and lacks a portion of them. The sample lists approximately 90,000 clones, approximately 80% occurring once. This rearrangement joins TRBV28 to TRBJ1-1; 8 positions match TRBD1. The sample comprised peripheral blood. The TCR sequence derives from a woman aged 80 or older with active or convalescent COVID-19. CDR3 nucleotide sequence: TGTGCCAGCAGTTTATCCGGCAGGGGGCGACTTAGGATGAACACTGAAGCTTTCTTT. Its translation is CASSLSGRGRLRMNTEAFF.